One and the same sample provided the 32 T cell receptor beta chains below, sequenced in a study of T cell responses to AZD1222 COVID-19 vaccine. The data were produced by immunoSEQ multiplex PCR, yet TCRdb's version contains in-frame clones alone and is incomplete. This repertoire shows approximately 170,000 clones, around 90% found once; its top ten account for about 1.1%. Sequencing was performed on peripheral blood, taken 28 days after the second AZD1222 dose. Receptors were obtained from an adult who received the AZD1222 COVID-19 vaccine.

This chain uses TRBV11-2 with TRBJ1-1; D is unresolved. From germline, CDR1 is SGHAT and CDR2 FQNNGV. The length of the CDR3 is 14 residues. Trimming removed 3 bases from V and 9 bases from J, with 17 bases in between. The chain's CDR3 is CASSFSRNLNKAFF. CDR3 DNA sequence: TGTGCCAGCAGCTTTTCCCGGAACCTCAACAAAGCTTTCTTT.

This chain uses TRBV5-4 with TRBJ1-2; D is possibly TRBD1 (5 bases). With 2 bases removed from V and 4 bases from J, the gap between germline ends came to 9 bases. The CDR3 contains 13 residues. Looked up from germline, CDR1 is SGHNT and CDR2 is YYREEE (reference sequence). The CDR3 spells CASSFGQGYGYTF. The CDR3 DNA is TGTGCCAGCAGCTTTGGGCAGGGCTATGGCTACACCTTC.

This sequence joins TRBV6-5 and TRBJ2-1; D is ambiguous. The germline CDR1 and CDR2 sequences are MNHEY and SVGAGI. Trimming shortened V by 5 bases and J by 5 bases, and 7 bases separated the two germline ends. The CDR3 totals 12 residues. Written as DNA, the CDR3 is TGTGCCAGCAGTCAAAGGAACAATGAGCAGTTCTTC. Translated: CASSQRNNEQFF.

The rearrangement uses TRBV5-8 and TRBJ1-1, with unresolved D. V was clipped by 0 bases and J by 3 bases, with 9 bases between them. The CDR3 is made up of 14 amino acids. CDR1 and CDR2 (germline): SGHTS, YDEGEE. DNA of the CDR3: TGTGCCAGCAGCTTGGTTGTGGGGTACACTGAAGCTTTCTTT. Amino acids: CASSLVVGYTEAFF.

V usage is TRBV18 and J usage is TRBJ1-2; D unresolved. In germline, CDR1 is KGHSH, CDR2 LQKENI. The CDR3 length is 14 residues. The V end was cut by 2 bases, the J end by 4 bases, with 11 bases between. The CDR3 region has the DNA TGTGCCAGCTCACCAGGTTTCTCCCCCTATGGCTACACCTTC. This sequence encodes CASSPGFSPYGYTF.

V usage is TRBV19 and J usage is TRBJ1-1; 9 bases match TRBD1. V shed 6 bases and J 1 base; nucleotides not matched to a gene: 6. The germline V gene has CDR1 LNHDA and CDR2 SQIVND (reference sequence). The CDR3 sequence is 15 residues long. The CDR3 nucleotides read TGTGCCAGTAGAGACAGGGGGATTGGGAACACTGAAGCTTTCTTT. This sequence encodes CASRDRGIGNTEAFF.

The chain has TRBV6-5 and TRBJ1-6; D ambiguous. The CDR3 contains 12 residues. The germline V and J ends were trimmed by 6 bases and 6 bases, with 6 bases remaining between them. Germline V gene data show CDR1 as MNHEY and CDR2 as SVGAGI. CDR3 DNA: TGTGCCAGCAGGGATTTTAATTCACCCCTCCACTTT. It yields the protein CASRDFNSPLHF.

This chain connects TRBV3-1 (or the pseudogene TRBV3-2) to TRBJ2-1, with a weak D call TRBD2 (5 bases). The germline CDR1 and CDR2 sequences are LGHDT and YNNKEL (reference sequence). The CDR3 sequence is 14 residues long. The V end was cut by 1 base, the J end by 9 bases, with 13 bases between. The CDR3 DNA reads as TGTGCCAGCAGCCAAGTCCGAGGGTACGGTGAGCAGTTCTTC. This encodes CASSQVRGYGEQFF.

The chain employs TRBV6-5 and TRBJ1-5; no reliable D call. This CDR3 contains 14 residues. V lost 5 bases, J lost 0 bases, and 8 bases lay in between. Germline V gene sequence: CDR1 MNHEY, CDR2 SVGAGI. CDR3 sequence (DNA): TGTGCCAGCAGTACTCTTTATAGCAATCAGCCCCAGCATTTT. This sequence encodes CASSTLYSNQPQHF.

Turning to this clone: Relative to the germline gene, one junction end is altered; a read error may explain this. J is TRBJ1-5 and V is TRBV6-1; D is ambiguous. The germline V gene has CDR1 MNHNS and CDR2 SASEGT. The CDR3 covers 13 residues. The chain's CDR3 is CASSEGPYQPQHF. DNA for the CDR3: TGTGCCAGCAGCGAAGGGCCCTATCAGCCCCAGCATTTT.

This clone was observed a single time. The chain recombines TRBV19 with TRBJ1-2; 7 bases are shared with TRBD1. In germline, CDR1 is LNHDA, CDR2 SQIVND (reference sequence). V dropped 2 bases and J dropped 4; count of bases not matched to a gene: 7. The CDR3 has 15 amino acids. The CDR3: CASSIRVRTGYGYTF. In DNA, the CDR3 is TGTGCCAGTAGTATAAGGGTTCGGACAGGCTATGGCTACACCTTC.

The CDR3 sequence: CASSYGTGNYGYTF. CDR3 coding DNA: TGTGCCAGCAGCTACGGGACAGGGAACTATGGCTACACCTTC. The V gene is TRBV3-1 (or the pseudogene TRBV3-2), the J gene TRBJ1-2, with TRBD1 matching over 9 bases. The V gene end was trimmed by 5 bases and the J gene end by 2 bases; junction bases not matched to a gene: 3. Germline CDR1 is LGHDT and CDR2 is YNNKEL (reference sequence). The CDR3 is made up of 14 amino acids.

V is TRBV5-8 and J is TRBJ2-2; D unclear. V shed 4 bases and J shed 8 bases, with 15 bases lying between them. The CDR3 has 14 residues. Germline CDR1 SGHTS, CDR2 YDEGEE. CDR3 sequence (DNA): TGTGCCAGCAGCCCCAACTTATTTTTTGGGGAGCTGTTTTTT. As protein: CASSPNLFFGELFF.

This chain links TRBV7-6 with TRBJ2-7; 10 nucleotides agree with TRBD2. Germline V gene sequence: CDR1 SGHVS, CDR2 FNYEAQ. V dropped 5 bases and J dropped 4; count of bases not matched to a gene: 8. This CDR3 contains 15 residues. For the CDR3, the DNA is TGTGCCAGCAGCAGGCTAGCGGGGGCCCTTTACGAGCAGTACTTC. This translates into CASSRLAGALYEQYF.

The chain couples TRBV27 to TRBJ1-2; D is ambiguous. From germline, CDR1 is MNHEY and CDR2 SMNVEV (reference sequence). The ends were cut back, 4 bases at V and 6 bases at J, with 18 bases in the middle. This CDR3 contains 15 residues. The CDR3 region has the DNA TGTGCCAGCAGTTCCATCCTCGGACTACCTAATGGCTACACCTTC. It yields the protein CASSSILGLPNGYTF.

V gene TRBV9 combines with J gene TRBJ2-7; no reliable D call. V was pared by 4 bases and J by 2 bases, with 13 bases between. This CDR3 is 14 amino acids long. Germline CDR1 reads SGDLS; CDR2 reads YYNGEE. The CDR3, as DNA: TGTGCCAGCAGCCCCGAAGGGCAGCCCTACGAGCAGTACTTC. Amino acid sequence: CASSPEGQPYEQYF.

The chain joins TRBV5-4 to TRBJ1-1; no reliable D call. The V and J ends lost 0 bases and 3 bases respectively, with 6 bases between them. CDR3 length: 13 residues. Germline CDR1 reads SGHNT; CDR2 reads YYREEE (reference sequence). In DNA form, the CDR3 reads TGTGCCAGCAGCTTGGACGGGTACACTGAAGCTTTCTTT. Translation: CASSLDGYTEAFF.

The chain has TRBV7-9 and TRBJ1-2, with a possible D match to TRBD1 (5 bases). This CDR3 is 15 amino acids long. Trimming removed 5 bases at V and 1 base at J, with 14 bases between. Germline CDR1 is SEHNR and CDR2 is FQNEAQ (reference sequence). Here the CDR3 DNA reads TGTGCCAGCAGCATCGGGACGGGGAATAACTATGGCTACACCTTC. This gives the protein CASSIGTGNNYGYTF.

The chain is built from TRBV27 and TRBJ1-6; 7 nucleotides match TRBD1. J gave up 7 bases and V 5 bases, and 11 bases lay outside the gene matches. Germline V gene data show CDR1 as MNHEY and CDR2 as SMNVEV (reference sequence). This CDR3 has 16 amino acids. The CDR3 DNA sequence: TGTGCCAGCAGTCTCGGCTGGGGACAGAAAAATTCACCCCTCCACTTT. This codes for CASSLGWGQKNSPLHF.

J is TRBJ2-1 and V is TRBV7-3, with a possible D match to TRBD2 (5 bases). The CDR3 is made up of 11 amino acids. The germline V gene has CDR1 SGHTA and CDR2 FQGTGA. V gave up 5 bases and J gave up 6 bases, with 5 bases separating them. CDR3 in DNA: TGTGCCAGCAGCGCGGGCAATGAGCAGTTCTTC. Protein: CASSAGNEQFF.

This clone was counted a few times. CDR3 DNA: TGTGCCAGCAGGTACGTAGCAGCCATACCGAGAGAGACCCAGTACTTC. Translated, it gives CASRYVAAIPRETQYF. The V call is TRBV6-7, the J call TRBJ2-5, with unresolved D. TRBV6-7 is labeled an ORF, and its function is uncertain. The CDR3 loop spans 16 amino acids. V dropped 6 bases and J dropped 4 bases, with 21 bases sitting between them.

This chain links TRBV5-1 with TRBJ2-7; no firm D call. This CDR3 contains 14 residues. V dropped 2 bases and J dropped 3 bases, with 12 bases sitting between them. The germline gives CDR1 SGHRS, CDR2 YFSETQ. Here the CDR3 reads CASSFEGSNYEQYF. The CDR3 DNA sequence: TGCGCCAGCAGCTTTGAAGGTAGTAACTACGAGCAGTACTTC.

The chain combines TRBV9 with TRBJ1-6; D unresolved. Germline V gene lookup returns CDR1 SGDLS and CDR2 YYNGEE. The length of the CDR3 is 13 residues. V shed 7 bases and J shed 2 bases, with 7 bases lying between them. The CDR3 DNA reads TGTGCCAGCCAAGCTACCTATAATTCACCCCTCCACTTT. It translates to CASQATYNSPLHF. Full variable domain (remainder filled in from reference TRBV9 and TRBJ1-6): DSGVTQTPKHLITATGQRVTLRCSPRSGDLSVYWYQQSLDQGLQFLIQYYNGEERAKGNILERFSAQQFPDLHSELNLSSLELGDSALYFCASQATYNSPLHFGNGTRLTVT.

This chain connects TRBV15 to TRBJ1-5; 8 nucleotides align to TRBD1. V lost 3 bases to trimming and J lost 6 bases; unmatched junction nucleotides: 13. In germline, CDR1 is LNHNV, CDR2 YYDKDF (reference sequence). The CDR3 is made up of 17 amino acids. The CDR3 sequence: CATSRPPSDRAFQPQHF. The CDR3 DNA is TGTGCCACCAGCAGGCCCCCATCGGACAGGGCTTTTCAGCCCCAGCATTTT.

This sequence joins TRBV19 and TRBJ2-5; D uncertain. The germline V and J ends were trimmed by 0 bases and 5 bases, with 7 bases remaining between them. The V gene's germline CDR1 is LNHDA and CDR2 SQIVND (reference sequence). The CDR3 is 13 residues long. Here the CDR3 reads CASSIDLSETQYF. In DNA form, the CDR3 reads TGTGCCAGTAGTATAGATCTATCGGAGACCCAGTACTTC.

This clone was recorded a few times. The chain combines TRBV24-1 with TRBJ2-7; D might be TRBD1 (5 bases). Trimming cost V 1 base and J 4 bases, with 13 bases left between them. Germline V CDR1 and CDR2: KGHDR, SFDVKD. This CDR3 is 15 amino acids long. The DNA for the CDR3 is TGTGCCACCAGTGATTTAACAGGCCTTCCATACGAGCAGTACTTC. It encodes CATSDLTGLPYEQYF.

The chain carries TRBV6-5 and TRBJ1-2, with 11 bases matching TRBD1. The CDR3 spans 15 residues. The germline V gene has CDR1 MNHEY and CDR2 SVGAGI. The V segment lost 5 bases and the J segment 2 bases; nucleotides outside the gene matches: 4. CDR3 bases: TGTGCCAGCAGTAGCCGGACAGGGGGCAACTATGGCTACACCTTC. Amino acids: CASSSRTGGNYGYTF.

The rearrangement joins TRBV7-9 to TRBJ1-4; D might be TRBD1 (6 bases). Germline loops: CDR1 SEHNR, CDR2 FQNEAQ (reference sequence). This CDR3 is 15 amino acids long. V lost 5 bases and J lost 8, with 18 bases in between. The CDR3 DNA reads as TGTGCCAGCAGCATCATAGGGGGGATCAAGGAAAAACTGTTTTTT. It translates to CASSIIGGIKEKLFF.

The chain couples TRBV9 to TRBJ1-6; D is unclear. The germline V gene encodes CDR1 SGDLS and CDR2 YYNGEE. CDR3 length: 14 amino acids. V dropped 1 base and J dropped 8 bases, with 10 bases sitting between them. The CDR3 protein is CASSVQTSDSPLHF. The CDR3 nucleotides are TGTGCCAGCAGCGTACAGACATCGGATTCACCCCTCCACTTT.

This chain connects TRBV14 to TRBJ2-1, with 13 bases identical to TRBD2. V was clipped by 4 bases and J by 9 bases; unmatched bases: 6. This CDR3 region has 15 residues. Germline CDR1 is SGHDN and CDR2 is FVKESK. CDR3 DNA sequence: TGTGCCAGCAGCCCCAGACTAGCGGGGGGACTTGAGCAGTTCTTC. Translated: CASSPRLAGGLEQFF.

The chain carries TRBV7-9 and TRBJ2-5; D is undetermined. This CDR3 is 13 amino acids long. Germline values: CDR1 SEHNR, CDR2 FQNEAQ (reference sequence). The ends were cut back, 2 bases at V and 2 bases at J, with 6 bases in the middle. CDR3 amino acids: CASSLNVQETQYF. In DNA, the CDR3 is TGTGCCAGCAGCTTAAACGTTCAAGAGACCCAGTACTTC.

The genes are TRBV18 and TRBJ1-4; 8 bases align to TRBD1. J lost 6 bases, V lost 4 bases, and 10 bases had no gene match. The germline V gene encodes CDR1 KGHSH and CDR2 LQKENI. There are 16 residues in the CDR3. As DNA, the CDR3 is TGTGCCAGCTCACTTCTTCAAGGACAGGGAGATGAAAAACTGTTTTTT. Protein sequence: CASSLLQGQGDEKLFF.